This T cell receptor (beta chain) was sequenced during a study of tumor T cells in aggressive B-cell lymphoma. V lost 5 bases to trimming and J lost 6 bases, with 15 bases between them. Germline V gene lookup returns CDR1 MNHNY and CDR2 SVGAGI (reference sequence). This CDR3 has 14 amino acids. Data came from immunoSEQ multiplex PCR; TCRdb stores just in-frame clones and leaves some out. The data hold about 9,900 clones, with 85% observed a single time. The genes are TRBV6-6 and TRBJ2-3, with a tentative D call TRBD1 (6 bases). The sample was tumor tissue. The origin of this receptor is an adult with diffuse large B cell lymphoma. The CDR3 spells CASSPDSLGDTQYF. CDR3 sequence (DNA): TGTGCCAGCAGTCCGGACAGCCTAGGGGATACGCAGTATTTT.